This T cell receptor (beta chain) was retrieved from a study of identical twins (dated by TCRdb to the mid-2010s). With respect to the entire study: To test whether fetal clonotypes persist, this study deep-sequenced TCR alpha and beta repertoires from monozygotic twins, from unrelated adults of various ages, and from cord blood. To rule out contamination, the twin experiments were replicated at different times with different library preparation protocols.

The library was made by 5' RACE. Reads for this sample came from an Illumina HiSeq 2000. Template switching added a universal primer binding site, and the final cDNA carried a unique molecular identifier that allowed TCR cDNA molecules to be counted accurately. Specific primers in the conserved constant-segment region were used to synthesize first-strand cDNA for the TCR alpha and beta chains. To control for contamination, every cDNA library carried two barcodes: a SMART-Mk sample barcode plus Illumina barcodes. TruSeq adapter sequences, together with Illumina sample barcodes, were added in two successive PCR steps. TCR alpha and beta cDNA libraries were sequenced on the Illumina HiSeq platform with custom primers. As for the authors' bioinformatics: Unique molecular identifiers were extracted from raw reads with MiGEC, and CDR3 positions were determined with MiXCR. For each individual, recombination models were inferred using an EM algorithm with the repgenHMM and IGoR tools. The analysis of shared clonotypes was done with the tcR package in R, with sharing normalized by the product of cloneset sizes. Out-of-frame nonproductive sequences were analyzed to study raw recombination free of thymic and clonal selection effects. TCRdb itself trimmed the public reads at Q25 with fastp, ran MiXCR and retained productive beta chains. Merged by CDR3 protein, the rows form single entries marked with the most common genes and DNA. TCRdb, rather than the study authors, made the V and J calls. The sample contains about 890,000 distinct CDR3 sequences, 12% of them found a single time. 1.5% to 2% of the sample is taken by the ten largest.

This clonotype has a handful of counts. The antigen it binds to is not known. Base qualities are not provided; no much larger clone lies one nucleotide away. Clipping removes 3 bases from V and 3 bases from J, with 4 as the unmatched junction base count. The CDR3, from cysteine to phenylalanine, totals 16 residues. The kept DNA is CDR3 alone, 48 bases in frame from the first base. Only healthy Caucasian donors were included. The twin cohort comprised three pairs of female monozygotic twins, all aged roughly 18 to 29 years. Peripheral blood mononuclear cells were used as the source from which RNA for TCR libraries was isolated. Broader findings and caveats from the paper: In monozygotic twins, recombination models systematically underestimated out-of-frame TCR alpha sharing, but the models matched the sharing seen between unrelated individuals. Invariant T cells such as MAIT and iNKT could partly confound zero-insertion analyses, although diverse VJ usage argued against such confounding for most clonotypes. Conclusions relied on cross-sectional statistical analysis, since the same donors could not be followed over many years. Compared with coincidental sharing between unrelated individuals, out-of-frame TCR alpha sequences shared between twins had an excess of sequences with low generation probability. In beta out-of-frame sequences, excess twin sharing was weaker, because having fewer shared sequences lowered the signal-to-noise ratio. Fewer insertions were carried by abundant cord blood beta clonotypes, a similar but weaker trend appeared in young adult naive repertoires, and no such trend appeared in memory repertoires.

These data are also associated with another study on yellow fever vaccine responses in identical twins. The second paper further reports: The T cell response to vaccination in identical twins was reported by the authors to appear partly convergent and partly personalized. The study precisely tracked vaccine-responding T cell clones in identical twins.

The V gene is TRBV12-3 or TRBV12-4 and the J gene is TRBJ2-2, with 10 bases in between that match TRBD2. The clonotype comes from a woman aged 18-30 years in good health. Sequencing was carried out using PBMCs. The CDR3 has the sequence CASSFILAGDTGELFF. The sequenced DNA: TGTGCCAGCAGTTTTATCCTAGCGGGAGACACCGGGGAGCTGTTTTTT.